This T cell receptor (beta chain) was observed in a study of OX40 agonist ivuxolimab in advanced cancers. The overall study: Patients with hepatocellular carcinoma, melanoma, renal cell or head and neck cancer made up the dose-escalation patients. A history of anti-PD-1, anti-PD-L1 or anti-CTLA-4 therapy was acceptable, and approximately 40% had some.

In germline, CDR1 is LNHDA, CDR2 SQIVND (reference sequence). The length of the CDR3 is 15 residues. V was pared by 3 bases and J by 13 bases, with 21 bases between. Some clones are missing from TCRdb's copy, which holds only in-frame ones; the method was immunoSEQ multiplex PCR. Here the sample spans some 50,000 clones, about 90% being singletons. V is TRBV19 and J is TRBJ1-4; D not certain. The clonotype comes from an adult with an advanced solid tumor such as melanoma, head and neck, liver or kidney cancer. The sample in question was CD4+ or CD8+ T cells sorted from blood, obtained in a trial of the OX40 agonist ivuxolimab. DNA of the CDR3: TGTGCCAGTAGTATTATAATGGAAGGTGATTTTCGACTGTTTTTT. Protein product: CASSIIMEGDFRLFF.